One sample yielded the 20 T cell receptor beta chains listed below, sequenced in a study of breast tumors, draining lymph nodes, adjacent tissues. TCRdb analysed the multiplex PCR reads with MiXCR anew, one entry per CDR3 protein. Of approximately 88,000 distinct CDR3 sequences in the sample, around 28% were seen once. Axillary draining lymph nodes of breast cancer patients supplied the node samples. Specimen: axillary lymph node tissue. The receptors shown here come from a female donor with breast cancer. Some clones in this sample may be carry-over from other donors' samples.

This clonotype was counted at least ten times. The rearrangement links TRBV20-1 to TRBJ2-5, with 9 nucleotides matching TRBD1. Per the germline V gene, CDR1 is DFQATT and CDR2 is SNEGSKA (reference sequence). CDR3 length: 14 amino acids. V shed 3 bases, J shed 3 bases, and the junction held 5 bases outside the gene matches. The CDR3 loop is CSASIGQGKETQYF. In nucleotides, the CDR3 is TGCAGTGCTAGTATAGGACAGGGGAAAGAGACCCAGTACTTC.

This clonotype came up a few times. The chain couples TRBV5-1 to TRBJ2-7, with D perhaps matching TRBD2 (6 bases). This CDR3 is 14 amino acids long. Trimming shortened V by 0 bases and J by 0 bases, and 7 bases separated the two germline ends. Germline-derived CDR1 and CDR2 are SGHRS and YFSETQ. CDR3 nucleotides: TGCGCCAGCAGCTTGGGCGGGAACTCCTACGAGCAGTACTTC. Encoded protein: CASSLGGNSYEQYF. Full variable domain (outside the CDR3, taken from reference TRBV5-1 and TRBJ2-7): KAGVTQTPRYLIKTRGQQVTLSCSPISGHRSVSWYQQTPGQGLQFLFEYFSETQRNKGNFPGRFSGRQFSNSRSEMNVSTLELGDSALYLCASSLGGNSYEQYFGPGTRLTVT.

This clonotype was detected a few times. The genes are TRBV11-2 and TRBJ1-1; maybe TRBD1 (6 bases). The CDR3 is 17 residues long. Germline V gene sequence: CDR1 SGHAT, CDR2 FQNNGV. V dropped 4 bases and J dropped 4 bases, with 22 bases sitting between them. Here the CDR3 reads CASSSRGLGGMGTEAFF. For the CDR3, the DNA is TGTGCCAGCAGCTCTAGGGGACTAGGGGGGATGGGCACTGAAGCTTTCTTT.

Turning to this clonotype: One end of the junction fails to match germline, which may point to a read error. This chain connects TRBV6-2 or TRBV6-3 to TRBJ2-4, with D perhaps matching TRBD2 (5 bases). Germline V gene lookup returns CDR1 MNHEY and CDR2 SVGEGT. The CDR3 has 16 residues. The CDR3 spells CTSSSGLTSGRNIQYF. The CDR3 DNA is TGTACCAGCAGTTCAGGACTGACCTCCGGGCGGAACATTCAGTACTTC.

Here the CDR3 reads CSAPNRTGTGGSGNTIYF. The DNA for the CDR3 is TGCAGTGCCCCCAATCGCACCGGGACAGGGGGATCCGGAAACACCATATATTTT. The V call is TRBV20-1, the J call TRBJ1-3; 11 bases agree with TRBD1. Unmatched junction bases numbered 17, after V lost 6 bases and J lost 4 bases. This CDR3 region has 18 residues. Looked up from germline, CDR1 is DFQATT and CDR2 is SNEGSKA (reference sequence).

This clonotype was found many times. The chain employs TRBV7-2 and TRBJ2-3; 12 positions match TRBD2. Germline values: CDR1 SGHTA, CDR2 FQGNSA. The V gene end was trimmed by 5 bases and the J gene end by 10 bases; junction bases not matched to a gene: 10. This CDR3 has 15 residues. The CDR3 loop is CASSRLAGDSPPQYF. CDR3 sequence (DNA): TGTGCCAGCAGCCGACTAGCGGGAGACAGCCCCCCGCAGTATTTT. Filled out from reference TRBV7-2 and TRBJ2-3, the complete variable domain reads GAGVSQSPSNKVTEKGKDVELRCDPISGHTALYWYRQSLGQGLEFLIYFQGNSAPDKSGLPSDRFSAERTGGSVSTLTIQRTQQEDSAVYLCASSRLAGDSPPQYFGPGTRLTVL.

For this clonotype: A read error may explain this, as a much larger clone is one base away. This chain links TRBV29-1 with TRBJ1-1, with 7 bases identical to TRBD1. The CDR3 is 11 residues long. Germline CDR1 and CDR2: SQVTM and ANQGSEA. The CDR3 region has the DNA TGCAGCGTTTCGACAGGGCCTGAAGCTTCCTTT. Residues: CSVSTGPEASF.

This clonotype was recorded many times. The chain is built from TRBV10-3 and TRBJ2-3; the match to TRBD2 covers 14 bases. The CDR3 has 16 amino acids. Germline V gene sequence: CDR1 ENHRY, CDR2 SYGVKD. V shed 7 bases and J 3 bases; nucleotides not matched to a gene: 6. CDR3 DNA: TGTGCCATCAAGCCTGGGACTAGCGGGAGTACAGATACGCAGTATTTT. Translated, it gives CAIKPGTSGSTDTQYF.

V and J are TRBV25-1 and TRBJ2-2, with 12 bases matching TRBD1. Germline-derived CDR1 and CDR2 are MGHDK and SYGVNS. V gave up 5 bases and J gave up 5 bases; unmatched junction bases: 24. The CDR3 consists of 22 residues. The CDR3 is CASSLYIKIELGQGAKTGELFF. As DNA, the CDR3 is TGTGCCAGCAGTTTATATATCAAAATTGAACTGGGACAGGGGGCCAAAACCGGGGAGCTGTTTTTT.

This clonotype was found many times. This chain connects TRBV7-2 to TRBJ1-2; D is possibly TRBD1 (5 bases). Germline CDR1 reads SGHTA; CDR2 reads FQGNSA. The CDR3 has 13 residues. V gave up 1 base and J gave up 5 bases, with 8 bases separating them. Here the CDR3 DNA reads TGTGCCAGCAGCTTAGAAGGGGTATATGGCTACACCTTC. This sequence encodes CASSLEGVYGYTF.

This clonotype was found many times. CDR3 residues: CASSLGDPSGYTF. The CDR3 DNA is TGTGCCAGCAGTTTAGGGGATCCCAGCGGCTACACCTTC. The chain combines TRBV12-3 or TRBV12-4 with TRBJ1-2, with D unclear. CDR3 length: 13 residues. Trimming pared 1 base from V and 8 bases from J, leaving 11 bases between.

This clonotype showed up many times. This chain links TRBV12-3 or TRBV12-4 with TRBJ1-2; no reliable D call. V was cut by 1 base and J by 5 bases, with 14 bases left in between. This CDR3 spans 15 amino acids. The CDR3: CASSLVGKRLYGYTF. The CDR3 DNA reads TGTGCCAGCAGTTTAGTGGGGAAGAGACTTTATGGCTACACCTTC.

At least ten counts were recorded for this clonotype. A junction boundary mismatches the germline segment, possibly from a read error. This rearrangement joins TRBV11-3 to TRBJ2-5, with 9 positions matching TRBD1. In germline, CDR1 is SGHNT, CDR2 YENEEA. CDR3 length: 15 residues. The CDR3 loop reads CASSSRTNTGGASNF. Written as DNA, the CDR3 is TGTGCCAGCAGTTCCCGAACAAATACAGGGGGCGCATCGAACTTC. Full variable domain (missing parts from reference TRBV11-3 and TRBJ2-5): EAGVVQSPRYKIIEKKQPVAFWCNPISGHNTLYWYLQNLGQGPELLIRYENEEAVDDSQLPKDRFSAERLKGVDSTLKIQPAELGDSAVYLCASSSRTNTGGASNFGPGTRLLVL.

The chain joins TRBV29-1 to TRBJ1-2, with no clear D. Germline CDR1 is SQVTM and CDR2 is ANQGSEA. Trimming cost V 2 bases and J 5 bases, with 3 bases left between them. This CDR3 is built from 10 residues. The CDR3 region is CSVEQYGYTF. In DNA, the CDR3 is TGCAGCGTTGAACAGTATGGCTACACCTTC. Using reference TRBV29-1 and TRBJ1-2 for the parts outside the CDR3, the full variable domain is SAVISQKPSRDICQRGTSLTIQCQVDSQVTMMFWYRQQPGQSLTLIATANQGSEATYESGFVIDKFPISRPNLTFSTLTVSNMSPEDSSIYLCSVEQYGYTFGSGTRLTVV.

This clonotype was seen a handful of times. The chain recombines TRBV18 with TRBJ2-1; D uncertain. The V gene's germline CDR1 is KGHSH and CDR2 LQKENI. V was pared by 0 bases and J by 0 bases, with 9 bases between. The CDR3 extends over 16 amino acids. Here the CDR3 reads CASSPPARSSYNEQFF. Here the CDR3 DNA reads TGTGCCAGCTCACCACCGGCCCGGAGCTCCTACAATGAGCAGTTCTTC.

This clonotype occurred many times. The CDR3 DNA follows: TGTGCCAGCAGCACCTGGGACAGAAACTATGGCTACACCTTC. Translation: CASSTWDRNYGYTF. The rearrangement uses TRBV3-1 and TRBJ1-2; 7 nucleotides agree with TRBD1. The CDR3 has 14 residues. CDR1 LGHDT and CDR2 YNNKEL come from the germline V gene (reference sequence). V lost 5 bases, J lost 2 bases, and 5 bases stayed unmatched.

This clonotype occurred many times. The V and J genes are TRBV6-2 or TRBV6-3 and TRBJ2-6; TRBD1 or TRBD2 may be the D gene (5 bases each). Trimming pared 4 bases from V and 3 bases from J, leaving 19 bases between. Germline V gene sequence: CDR1 MNHEY, CDR2 SVGEGT. The CDR3 is 18 amino acids. CDR3 nucleotides: TGTGCCAGCAGTTCTAACCCCCTCGGGGCTGGTGGGGCCAACGTCCTGACTTTC. This gives the protein CASSSNPLGAGGANVLTF.

This clonotype was seen ten or more times. V is TRBV6-2 or TRBV6-3 and J is TRBJ2-3, with D possibly being TRBD2 (5 bases). Per the germline V gene, CDR1 is MNHEY and CDR2 is SVGEGT. Trimming removed 5 bases at V and 2 bases at J, with 14 bases between. This CDR3 has 15 amino acids. In nucleotides, the CDR3 is TGTGCCAGCAGTCTTCGGACTGTCTCCACAGATACGCAGTATTTT. It codes for CASSLRTVSTDTQYF.

The chain carries TRBV2 and TRBJ2-1, with 11 bases fitting TRBD2. The J segment lost 10 bases and the V segment lost 6 bases, leaving 17 bases of the junction unmatched. Germline V lookup: CDR1 SNHLY, CDR2 FYNNEI. The CDR3 loop spans 17 amino acids. The CDR3 DNA follows: TGTGCCAGCAGCGACCGCGAGGGACTAGCGGTTATGGGGGAGCAGTTCTTC. Translating gives CASSDREGLAVMGEQFF. The entire variable domain, with the rest obtained from reference TRBV2 and TRBJ2-1, is as follows: EPEVTQTPSHQVTQMGQEVILRCVPISNHLYFYWYRQILGQKVEFLVSFYNNEISEKSEIFDDQFSVERPDGSNFTLKIRSTKLEDSAMYFCASSDREGLAVMGEQFFGPGTRLTVL.

In its sample, this clonotype was seen many times. The chain recombines TRBV29-1 with TRBJ2-1; 11 nucleotides line up with TRBD2. The junction had 10 bases not matched to a gene; V was cut back by 5 bases and J by 7 bases. From germline, CDR1 is SQVTM and CDR2 ANQGSEA. The CDR3 is made up of 15 amino acids. The CDR3 region is CSVPFSGRAGNEQFF. CDR3 DNA sequence: TGCAGCGTTCCCTTTAGCGGGAGGGCAGGAAATGAGCAGTTCTTC.